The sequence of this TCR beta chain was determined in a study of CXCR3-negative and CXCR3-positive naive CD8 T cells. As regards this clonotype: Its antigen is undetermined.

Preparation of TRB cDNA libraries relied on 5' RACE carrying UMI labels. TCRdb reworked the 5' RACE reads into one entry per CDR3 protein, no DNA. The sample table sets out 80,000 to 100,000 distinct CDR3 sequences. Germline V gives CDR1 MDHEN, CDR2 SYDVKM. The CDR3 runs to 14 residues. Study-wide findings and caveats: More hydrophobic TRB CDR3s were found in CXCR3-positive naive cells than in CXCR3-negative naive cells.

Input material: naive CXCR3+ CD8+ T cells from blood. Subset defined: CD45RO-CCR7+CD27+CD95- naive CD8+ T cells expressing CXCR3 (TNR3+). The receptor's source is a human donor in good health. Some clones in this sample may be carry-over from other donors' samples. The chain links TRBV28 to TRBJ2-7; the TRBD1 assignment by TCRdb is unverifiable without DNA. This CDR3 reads CASSSYRVSYEQYF.